This T cell receptor (beta chain) was sequenced in a study of cytomegalovirus exposure and HLA in healthy donors. Findings and limits, study-wide: Reported findings show TCR beta sequences accurately forecast HLA-A and HLA-B alleles in most subjects. Highly shared variants forming one cluster were likely a sequencing artifact.

With 60 Vbeta and 13 Jbeta primers, the PCR was carried out. Sequencing used immunoSEQ multiplex PCR; TCRdb keeps in-frame clones, though not all of them. The top ten hold 3.4% of the sample, which has under 200,000 clones, roughly 77% seen once. The CDR3 runs 16 residues. The J segment lost 7 bases and the V segment lost 1 base, leaving 8 bases of the junction unmatched. Germline V gene data show CDR1 as LNHDA and CDR2 as SQIVND (reference sequence). Donors likely had unrecorded immune exposures despite being nominally healthy when sampled. This clone was seen a single time. The antigen is unknown. The origin of this receptor is a man in his forties in good health and CMV-seropositive. The sample comprised PBMCs. The chain links TRBV19 to TRBJ2-1, with TRBD2 identical over 9 bases. The CDR3 sequence: CASSIVRAGGVNEQFF. The CDR3 DNA reads TGTGCCAGTAGTATAGTGCGAGCGGGAGGAGTGAATGAGCAGTTCTTC.